This T cell receptor (beta chain) is drawn from a study of blood T cell repertoires in COVID-19. Study in general: Samples came from the United States, Italy and Spain, spanning acute and convalescent COVID-19. The analysed material was cDNA or gDNA that came from T cells, B-cell-depleted T cells, or PBMCs.

Libraries were prepared by immunoSEQ multiplex PCR; TCRdb keeps only in-frame clonotypes and omits some of them. The sample has a few hundred thousand clones; 89% are singletons. J was trimmed by 4 bases and V by 1 base; bases with no gene match: 2. Germline-derived CDR1 and CDR2 are SGHRS and YFSETQ. This CDR3 has 13 residues. This receptor was obtained from a man aged 18 to 30 who had recovered from COVID-19. Sequenced: peripheral blood. V is TRBV5-1 and J is TRBJ2-7; TRBD1 matches 7 bases. The CDR3 region is CASSLNRGYEQYF. CDR3 nucleotides: TGCGCCAGCAGCTTGAACAGGGGTTACGAGCAGTACTTC.